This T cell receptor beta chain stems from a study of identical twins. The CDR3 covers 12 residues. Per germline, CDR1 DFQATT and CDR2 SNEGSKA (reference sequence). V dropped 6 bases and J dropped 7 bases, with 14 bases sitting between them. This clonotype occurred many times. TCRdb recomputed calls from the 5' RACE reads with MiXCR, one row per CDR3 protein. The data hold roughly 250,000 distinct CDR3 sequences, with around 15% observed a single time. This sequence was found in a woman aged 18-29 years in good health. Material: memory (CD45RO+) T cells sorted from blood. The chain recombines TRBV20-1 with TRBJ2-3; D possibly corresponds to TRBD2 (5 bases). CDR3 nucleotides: TGCAGTGCAGTCCCGAGGGCAAATACGCAGTATTTT. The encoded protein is CSAVPRANTQYF.